This TCR beta chain was profiled in a study of blood T cell repertoires in COVID-19. Whole-study context: The United States, Italy and Spain were the sources of the acute and convalescent COVID-19 samples. From T cells, B-cell-depleted T cells, or PBMCs came the material, which was cDNA or gDNA.

V lost 3 bases, J lost 3 bases, and 7 bases lay in between. The germline CDR1 and CDR2 sequences are SGHNT and YYREEE (reference sequence). CDR3 length: 13 amino acids. In the authors' workflow: Nucleated cell number was recorded as an estimate derived from reference gene primer amplification. TCRdb keeps only in-frame clones here, not all; method: immunoSEQ multiplex PCR. V and J calls and clone size are those listed in that table; D and trimming were worked out from the DNA. This repertoire shows around 30,000 clones, about 92% found once; its top ten account for roughly 19%. The chain has TRBV5-4 and TRBJ1-5; no definite D call. The receptor's source is a man older than 75 with acute or convalescent COVID-19. Sequenced sample: peripheral blood. CDR3 protein: CASSSGLNQPQHF. As DNA, the CDR3 is TGTGCCAGCAGCTCGGGTCTCAATCAGCCCCAGCATTTT.